This TCR beta chain was found in a study of T cell responses to AZD1222 COVID-19 vaccine. Study findings and constraints: All repertoire sampling was performed exclusively after the peak T cell response.

Method: immunoSEQ multiplex PCR; TCRdb's copy keeps in-frame clones and lacks some. The repertoire holds approximately 150,000 clones, with around 93% as singletons. The V gene lost 1 base and the J gene lost 4 bases, with 11 bases spanning the gap. CDR1 is SGHTA, CDR2 FQGNSA, per germline. The CDR3 is 14 residues long. Remarks on this clone: Its target is unknown.

The rearrangement uses TRBV7-2 and TRBJ2-7, with TRBD1 as a possible D gene (5 bases). The sequence came from an adult in good health. The sequencing here drew on peripheral blood, taken on day 0 of AZD1222 vaccination. CDR3 DNA sequence: TGTGCCAGCAGCTTAGGCAGGGCCGCTTACGAGCAGTACTTC. It encodes CASSLGRAAYEQYF.